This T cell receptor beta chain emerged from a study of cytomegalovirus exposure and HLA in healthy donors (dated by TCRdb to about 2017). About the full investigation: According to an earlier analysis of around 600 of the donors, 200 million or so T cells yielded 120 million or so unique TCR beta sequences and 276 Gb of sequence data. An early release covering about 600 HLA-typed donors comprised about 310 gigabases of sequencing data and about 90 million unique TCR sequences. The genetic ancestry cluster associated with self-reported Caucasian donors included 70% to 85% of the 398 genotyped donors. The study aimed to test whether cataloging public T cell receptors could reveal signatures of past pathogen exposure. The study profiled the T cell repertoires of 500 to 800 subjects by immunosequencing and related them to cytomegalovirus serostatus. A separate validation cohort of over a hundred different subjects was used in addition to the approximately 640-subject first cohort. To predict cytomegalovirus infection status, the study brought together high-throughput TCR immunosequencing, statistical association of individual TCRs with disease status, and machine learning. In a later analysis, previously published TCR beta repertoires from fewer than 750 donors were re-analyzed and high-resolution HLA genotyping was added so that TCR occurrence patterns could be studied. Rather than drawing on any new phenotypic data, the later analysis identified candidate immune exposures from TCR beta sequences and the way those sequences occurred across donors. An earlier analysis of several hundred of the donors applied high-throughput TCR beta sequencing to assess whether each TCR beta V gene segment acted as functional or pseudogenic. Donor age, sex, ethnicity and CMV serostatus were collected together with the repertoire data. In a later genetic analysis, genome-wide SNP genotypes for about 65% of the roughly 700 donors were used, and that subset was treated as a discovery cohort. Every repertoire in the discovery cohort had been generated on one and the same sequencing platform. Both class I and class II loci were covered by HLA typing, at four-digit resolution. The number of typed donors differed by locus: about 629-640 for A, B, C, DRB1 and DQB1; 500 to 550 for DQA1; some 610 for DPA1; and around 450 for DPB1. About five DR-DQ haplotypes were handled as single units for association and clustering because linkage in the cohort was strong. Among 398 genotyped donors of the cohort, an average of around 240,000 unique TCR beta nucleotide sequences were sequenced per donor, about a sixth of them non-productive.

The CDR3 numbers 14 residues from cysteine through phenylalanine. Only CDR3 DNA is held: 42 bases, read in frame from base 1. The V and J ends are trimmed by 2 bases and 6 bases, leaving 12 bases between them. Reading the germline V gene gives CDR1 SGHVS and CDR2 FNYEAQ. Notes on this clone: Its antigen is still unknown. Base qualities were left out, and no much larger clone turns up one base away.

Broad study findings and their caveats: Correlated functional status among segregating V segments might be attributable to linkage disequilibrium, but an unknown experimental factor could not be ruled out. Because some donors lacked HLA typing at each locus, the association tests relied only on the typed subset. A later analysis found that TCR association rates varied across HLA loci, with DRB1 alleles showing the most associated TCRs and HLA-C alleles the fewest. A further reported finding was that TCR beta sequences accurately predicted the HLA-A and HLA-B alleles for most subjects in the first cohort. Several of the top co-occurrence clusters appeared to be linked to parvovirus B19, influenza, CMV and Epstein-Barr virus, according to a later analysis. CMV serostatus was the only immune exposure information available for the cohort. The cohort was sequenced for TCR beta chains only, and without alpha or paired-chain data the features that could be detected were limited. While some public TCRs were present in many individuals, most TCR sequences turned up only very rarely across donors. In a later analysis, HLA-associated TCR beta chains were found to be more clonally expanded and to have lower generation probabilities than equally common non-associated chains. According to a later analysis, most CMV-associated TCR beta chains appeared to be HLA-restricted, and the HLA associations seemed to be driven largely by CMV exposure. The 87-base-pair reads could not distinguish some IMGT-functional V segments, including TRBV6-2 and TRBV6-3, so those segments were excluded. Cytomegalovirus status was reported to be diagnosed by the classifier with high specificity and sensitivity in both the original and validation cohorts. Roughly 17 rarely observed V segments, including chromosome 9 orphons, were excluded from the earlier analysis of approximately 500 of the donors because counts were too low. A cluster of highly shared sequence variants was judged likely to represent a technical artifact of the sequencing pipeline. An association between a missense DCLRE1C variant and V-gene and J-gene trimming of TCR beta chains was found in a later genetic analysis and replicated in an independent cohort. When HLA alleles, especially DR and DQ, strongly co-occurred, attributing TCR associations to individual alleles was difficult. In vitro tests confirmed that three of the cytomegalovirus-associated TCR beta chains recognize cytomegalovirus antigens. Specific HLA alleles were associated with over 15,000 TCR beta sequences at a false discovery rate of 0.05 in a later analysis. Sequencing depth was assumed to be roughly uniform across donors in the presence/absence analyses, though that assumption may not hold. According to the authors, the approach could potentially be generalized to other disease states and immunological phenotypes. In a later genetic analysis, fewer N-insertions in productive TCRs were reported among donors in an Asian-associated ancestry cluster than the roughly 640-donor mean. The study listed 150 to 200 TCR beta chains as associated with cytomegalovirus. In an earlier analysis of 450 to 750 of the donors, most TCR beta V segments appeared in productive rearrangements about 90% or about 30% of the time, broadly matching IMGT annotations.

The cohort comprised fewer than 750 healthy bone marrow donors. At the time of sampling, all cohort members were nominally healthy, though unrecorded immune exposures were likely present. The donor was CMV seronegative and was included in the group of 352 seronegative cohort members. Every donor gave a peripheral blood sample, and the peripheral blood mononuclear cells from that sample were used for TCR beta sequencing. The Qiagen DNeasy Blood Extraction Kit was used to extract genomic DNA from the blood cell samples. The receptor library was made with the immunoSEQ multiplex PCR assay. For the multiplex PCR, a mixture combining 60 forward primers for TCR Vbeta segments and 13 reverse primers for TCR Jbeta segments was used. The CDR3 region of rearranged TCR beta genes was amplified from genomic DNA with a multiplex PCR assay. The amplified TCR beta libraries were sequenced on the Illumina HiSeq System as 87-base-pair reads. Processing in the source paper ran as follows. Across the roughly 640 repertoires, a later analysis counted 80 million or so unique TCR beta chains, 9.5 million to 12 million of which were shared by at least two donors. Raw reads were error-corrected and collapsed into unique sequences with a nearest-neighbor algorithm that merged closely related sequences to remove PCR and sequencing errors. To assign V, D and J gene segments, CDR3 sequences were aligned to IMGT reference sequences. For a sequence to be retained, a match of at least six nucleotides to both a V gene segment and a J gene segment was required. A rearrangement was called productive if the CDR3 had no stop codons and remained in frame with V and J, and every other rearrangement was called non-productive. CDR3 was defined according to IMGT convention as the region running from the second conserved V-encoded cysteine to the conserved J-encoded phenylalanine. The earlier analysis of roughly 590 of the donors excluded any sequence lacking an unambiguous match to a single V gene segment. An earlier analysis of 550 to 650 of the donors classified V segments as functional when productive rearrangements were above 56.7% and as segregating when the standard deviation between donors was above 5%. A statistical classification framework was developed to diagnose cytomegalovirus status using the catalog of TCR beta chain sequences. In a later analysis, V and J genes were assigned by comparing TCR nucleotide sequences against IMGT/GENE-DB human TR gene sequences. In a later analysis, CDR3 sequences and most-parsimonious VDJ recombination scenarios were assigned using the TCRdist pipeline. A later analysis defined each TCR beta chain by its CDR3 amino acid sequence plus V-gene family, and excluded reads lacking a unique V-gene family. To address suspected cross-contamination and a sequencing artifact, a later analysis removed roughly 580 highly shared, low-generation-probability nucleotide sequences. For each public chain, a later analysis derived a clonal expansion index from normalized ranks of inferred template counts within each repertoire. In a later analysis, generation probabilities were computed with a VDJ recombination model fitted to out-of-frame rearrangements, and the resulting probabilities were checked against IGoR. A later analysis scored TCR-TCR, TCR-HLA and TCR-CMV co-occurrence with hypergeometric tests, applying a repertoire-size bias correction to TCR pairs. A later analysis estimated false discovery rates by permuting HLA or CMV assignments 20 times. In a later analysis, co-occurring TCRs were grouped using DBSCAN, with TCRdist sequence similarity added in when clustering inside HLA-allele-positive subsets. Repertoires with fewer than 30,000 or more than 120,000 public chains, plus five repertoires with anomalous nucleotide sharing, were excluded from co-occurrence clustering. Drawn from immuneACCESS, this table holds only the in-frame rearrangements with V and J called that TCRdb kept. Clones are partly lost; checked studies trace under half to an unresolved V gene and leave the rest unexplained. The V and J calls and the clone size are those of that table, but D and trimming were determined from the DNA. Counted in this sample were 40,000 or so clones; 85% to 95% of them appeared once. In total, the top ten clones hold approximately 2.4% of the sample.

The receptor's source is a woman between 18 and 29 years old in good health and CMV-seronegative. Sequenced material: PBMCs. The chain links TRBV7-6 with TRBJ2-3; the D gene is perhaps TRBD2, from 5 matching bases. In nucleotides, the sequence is TGTGCCAGCAGCTTACGTAGCGTCAGGGATACGCAGTATTTT. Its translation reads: CASSLRSVRDTQYF.